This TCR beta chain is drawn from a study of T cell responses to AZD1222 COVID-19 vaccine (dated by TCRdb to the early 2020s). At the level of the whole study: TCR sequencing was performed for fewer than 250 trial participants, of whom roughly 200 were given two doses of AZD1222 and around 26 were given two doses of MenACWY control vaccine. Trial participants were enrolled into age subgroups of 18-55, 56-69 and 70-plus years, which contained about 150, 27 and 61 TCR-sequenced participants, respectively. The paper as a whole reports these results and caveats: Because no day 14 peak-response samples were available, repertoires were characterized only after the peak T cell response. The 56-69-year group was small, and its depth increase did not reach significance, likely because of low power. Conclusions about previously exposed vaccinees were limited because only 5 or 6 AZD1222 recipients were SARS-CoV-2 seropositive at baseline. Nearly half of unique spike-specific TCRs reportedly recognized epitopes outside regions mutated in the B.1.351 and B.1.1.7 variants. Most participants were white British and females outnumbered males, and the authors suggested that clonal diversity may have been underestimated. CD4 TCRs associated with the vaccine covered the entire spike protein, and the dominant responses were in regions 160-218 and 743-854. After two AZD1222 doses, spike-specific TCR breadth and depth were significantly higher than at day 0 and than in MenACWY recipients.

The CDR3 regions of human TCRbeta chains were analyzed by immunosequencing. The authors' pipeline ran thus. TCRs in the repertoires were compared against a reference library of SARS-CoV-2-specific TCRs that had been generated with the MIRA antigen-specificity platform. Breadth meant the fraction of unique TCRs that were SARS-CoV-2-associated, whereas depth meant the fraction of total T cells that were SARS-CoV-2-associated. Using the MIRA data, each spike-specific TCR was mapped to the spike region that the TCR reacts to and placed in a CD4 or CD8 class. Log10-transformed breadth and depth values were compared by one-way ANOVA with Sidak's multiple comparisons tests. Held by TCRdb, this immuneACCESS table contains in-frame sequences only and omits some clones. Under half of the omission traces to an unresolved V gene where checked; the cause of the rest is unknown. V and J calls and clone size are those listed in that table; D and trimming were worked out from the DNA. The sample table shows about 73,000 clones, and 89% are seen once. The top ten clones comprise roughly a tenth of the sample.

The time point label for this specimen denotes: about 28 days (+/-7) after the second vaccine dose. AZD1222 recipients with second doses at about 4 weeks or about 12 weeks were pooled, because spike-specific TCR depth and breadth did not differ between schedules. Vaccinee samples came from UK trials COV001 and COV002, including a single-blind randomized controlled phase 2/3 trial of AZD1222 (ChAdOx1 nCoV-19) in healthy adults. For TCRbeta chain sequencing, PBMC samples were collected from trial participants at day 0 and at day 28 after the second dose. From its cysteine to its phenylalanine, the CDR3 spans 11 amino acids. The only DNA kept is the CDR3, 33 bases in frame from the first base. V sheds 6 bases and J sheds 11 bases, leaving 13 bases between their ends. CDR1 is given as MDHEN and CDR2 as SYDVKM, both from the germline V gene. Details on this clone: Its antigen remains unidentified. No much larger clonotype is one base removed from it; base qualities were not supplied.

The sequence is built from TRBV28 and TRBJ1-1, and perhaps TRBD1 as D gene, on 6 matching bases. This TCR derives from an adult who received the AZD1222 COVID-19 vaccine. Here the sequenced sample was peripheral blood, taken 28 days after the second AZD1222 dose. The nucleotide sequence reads TGTGCCAGCAGCCCGACAGGTCTGGCTTTCTTT. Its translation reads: CASSPTGLAFF.